The clone carrying this TCR beta chain was counted only a few times. This entry is derived from a study of blood T cell repertoires in COVID-19. About the research overall: T cells, B-cell-depleted T cells, or PBMCs provided the cDNA or gDNA that served as material.

The table came from immunoSEQ multiplex PCR; TCRdb's copy has only in-frame clones and leaves some out. The sample lists 80,000 to 85,000 clones, 80% to 90% seen once, with more than 4.5% in the top ten. The material sequenced was peripheral blood. This receptor was identified in a woman older than 75 with acute or convalescent COVID-19.

CDR3 sequence: CASSIGSGLRETQYF. CDR3 nucleotide sequence: TGTGCCAGTAGTATAGGGTCAGGGTTGAGGGAGACCCAGTACTTC. V is TRBV19 and J is TRBJ2-5, with D possibly matching TRBD1 (5 bases). The CDR3 is 15 amino acids. Germline V CDR1 and CDR2: LNHDA, SQIVND (reference sequence). V was clipped by 1 base and J by 5 bases, with 14 bases between them.